This entry lists 3 T cell receptor beta chains sequenced from one sample in a study of response to subunit inactivated influenza vaccine. MiXCR, applied by TCRdb to the RT-PCR reads, yields one record per CDR3 protein. The table includes a few hundred thousand distinct CDR3 sequences, just over 20% detected once. Specimen: PBMCs from blood, collected about 20 months after vaccination. The receptors were sampled from a man between 50 and 69 years old who received an inactivated influenza vaccine.

The rearrangement joins TRBV14 to TRBJ2-6; D ambiguous. V was trimmed by 5 bases and J by 1 base, leaving 3 bases between them. The CDR3 is 13 residues long. Germline V gene lookup returns CDR1 SGHDN and CDR2 FVKESK. The CDR3 reads CASSESGANVLTF. The DNA of the CDR3 is TGTGCCAGCAGCGAATCTGGGGCCAACGTCCTGACTTTC.

This clonotype was observed a handful of times. The rearrangement joins TRBV7-8 to TRBJ1-2; TRBD1 might be the D (6 bases). CDR1 is SGHVS, CDR2 FQNEAQ, per germline. V shed 1 base and J shed 8 bases, with 14 bases lying between them. The CDR3 contains 14 residues. The CDR3 coding sequence is TGTGCCAGCAGCTTAGACGGGGGGGCGCACGGCTACACCTTC. It specifies CASSLDGGAHGYTF.

This clonotype was detected a few times. V gene TRBV6-2 or TRBV6-3 combines with J gene TRBJ2-5, with D maybe TRBD2 (6 bases). CDR1 is MNHEY and CDR2 is SVGEGT in the germline V gene. V dropped 4 bases and J dropped 4 bases, with 13 bases sitting between them. The CDR3 runs 14 residues. Here the CDR3 reads CASSSLGGPETQYF. The CDR3 DNA reads as TGTGCCAGCAGTTCCCTGGGGGGTCCAGAGACCCAGTACTTC.